These T cell receptor beta chains were read from a single sample in a study of blood T cell repertoires in COVID-19. Sequencing used immunoSEQ multiplex PCR; TCRdb keeps in-frame clones, though not all of them. Of some 250,000 clones listed, around 90% were seen once; the top ten hold over 2%. The specimen sequenced was PBMCs or T cells enriched from blood (not recorded which). These receptors came from a middle-aged woman with acute COVID-19. CDR3s include the opening cysteine and the closing phenylalanine or tryptophan. A D gene is named only where the DNA matches it firmly. Rows may omit the clone size; those that give it use once, few, many or a size class.

>NA|TRBJ2-7|NA|TRBV7-2
CASSSPAGSYEQYF
TGTGCCAGCAGCTCCCCCGCGGGCTCCTACGAGCAGTACTTC
>NA|TRBJ2-1|NA|TRBV19
CASSPRSAAASYNEQFF
TGTGCCAGTAGCCCTCGTAGCGCCGCCGCATCCTACAATGAGCAGTTCTTC
>NA|TRBJ1-5|TRBD1|TRBV10-3
CATQGKPDRGATRYQPQHF
TGTGCCACCCAGGGGAAACCCGACAGGGGGGCCACCAGGTATCAGCCCCAGCATTTT
>NA|TRBJ1-1|TRBD1|TRBV5-1
CASSLGRGKNTEAFF
TGCGCCAGCAGCTTGGGCAGGGGGAAAAACACTGAAGCTTTCTTT
>NA|TRBJ2-7|TRBD1|TRBV30
CAWRVRDRAHEQYF
TGTGCCTGGAGGGTTCGGGACAGGGCCCACGAGCAGTACTTC
>few|TRBJ2-7|NA|TRBV6-2/TRBV6-3
CASSYGAGGTGYEQYF
TGTGCCAGCAGTTACGGTGCGGGCGGGACCGGGTACGAGCAGTACTTC
>NA|TRBJ1-1|NA|TRBV24-1
CATRRGTGNTEAFF
TGTGCCACCAGACGTGGTACGGGAAACACTGAAGCTTTCTTT
>NA|TRBJ1-2|TRBD1|TRBV27
CASKNRGNYGYTF
TGTGCCAGCAAAAACAGGGGTAACTATGGCTACACCTTC
>NA|TRBJ2-2|NA|TRBV24-1
CATSDLGDSDTGELFF
TGTGCCACCAGTGATTTGGGGGACTCCGACACCGGGGAGCTGTTTTTT
>NA|TRBJ2-2|TRBD2|TRBV30
CAWRGTRTSGELFF
TGTGCCTGGAGGGGGACTCGGACTAGCGGGGAGCTGTTTTTT
>NA|TRBJ1-2|TRBD1|TRBV5-4
CATQQGFGYGYTF
TGTGCCACCCAACAGGGGTTTGGGTATGGCTACACCTTC
>once|TRBJ2-1|NA|TRBV27
CASSLLARGPYNEQFF
TGTGCCAGCAGTTTATTAGCCAGGGGCCCCTACAATGAGCAGTTCTTC
>NA|TRBJ2-3|TRBD1|TRBV3-1/TRBV3-2
CASSQQFPGQSTDTQYF
TGTGCCAGCAGCCAACAGTTCCCGGGACAGAGCACAGATACGCAGTATTTT
>NA|TRBJ2-1|TRBD2|TRBV11-3
CASSLAGGLAGEGTDEQFF
TGTGCCAGCAGCTTAGCGGGGGGACTAGCGGGAGAAGGAACAGATGAGCAGTTCTTC
>NA|TRBJ1-2|NA|TRBV6-5
CASRSQVDYGYTF
TGTGCCAGCAGATCACAGGTGGACTATGGCTACACCTTC
>NA|TRBJ2-7|TRBD2|TRBV4-2
CASSQGGLGMPGQYF
TGTGCCAGCAGCCAAGGGGGACTAGGGATGCCGGGGCAGTACTTC
>NA|TRBJ2-1|TRBD2|TRBV13
CASSPTASGSVNEQFF
TGTGCCAGCAGCCCTACGGCTAGCGGGAGTGTTAATGAGCAGTTCTTC
>NA|TRBJ2-1|TRBD1|TRBV15
CATSGRQGNEQFF
TGTGCCACCAGCGGGAGACAGGGTAATGAGCAGTTCTTC
>NA|TRBJ2-2|TRBD2|TRBV11-3
CASSTPSSGRALGGELFF
TGTGCCAGCAGCACTCCTTCTAGCGGGAGGGCCCTCGGCGGGGAGCTGTTTTTT
>NA|TRBJ1-5|TRBD1|TRBV7-2
CASSLAGTGLNQPQHF
TGTGCCAGCAGCTTAGCCGGGACAGGGCTCAATCAGCCCCAGCATTTT
>NA|TRBJ2-5|TRBD2|TRBV7-2
CASSQMLAGVGETQYF
TGTGCCAGCAGCCAGATGCTAGCGGGAGTTGGCGAGACCCAGTACTTC
>NA|TRBJ2-3|NA|TRBV28
CASSPRDWYTDTQYF
TGTGCCAGCAGTCCCCGGGACTGGTACACAGATACGCAGTATTTT
>NA|TRBJ2-7|NA|TRBV28
CASSSILQGKYEQYF
TGTGCCAGCAGTTCCATACTTCAGGGGAAATACGAGCAGTACTTC
>NA|TRBJ1-6|NA|TRBV7-2
CASSLGQGYSPLHF
TGTGCCAGCAGCTTGGGGCAGGGCTATTCACCCCTCCACTTT
>NA|TRBJ2-7|TRBD1|TRBV5-1
CASSFRTGGGPYEQYF
TGCGCCAGCAGCTTCCGGACAGGGGGAGGACCGTACGAGCAGTACTTC
>NA|TRBJ1-2|TRBD1|TRBV14
CASSQVDREFGYTF
TGTGCCAGCAGCCAAGTGGACAGGGAATTTGGCTACACCTTC
>many|TRBJ2-3|TRBD2|TRBV4-2
CASSQALAGATDTQYF
TGTGCCAGCAGCCAAGCTCTAGCGGGGGCCACAGATACGCAGTATTTT
>NA|TRBJ1-6|NA|TRBV18
CASSPRSSRSNSPLHF
TGTGCCAGCTCACCGCGTTCGTCTCGATCGAATTCACCCCTCCACTTT
>NA|TRBJ1-5|NA|TRBV2
CASRRGTPNQPQHF
TGTGCCAGCAGGAGGGGGACACCTAATCAGCCCCAGCATTTT
>NA|TRBJ1-1|NA|TRBV2
CASRAEQAQNTEAFF
TGTGCCAGCAGGGCAGAACAGGCCCAGAACACTGAAGCTTTCTTT
>NA|TRBJ1-1|TRBD1|TRBV5-1
CASSFTGGRTEAFF
TGCGCCAGCAGCTTCACAGGGGGCAGAACTGAAGCTTTCTTT
>NA|TRBJ2-2|TRBD1|TRBV30
CAWDRVEGGELFF
TGTGCCTGGGACAGGGTCGAGGGCGGGGAGCTGTTTTTT
>NA|TRBJ2-3|NA|TRBV27
CASSLRSTATQYF
TGTGCCAGCAGTTTACGTAGCACGGCTACGCAGTATTTT
>NA|TRBJ1-1|NA|TRBV6-5
CASSYSGGVNTEAFF
TGTGCCAGCAGTTACTCTGGCGGGGTGAACACTGAAGCTTTCTTT
>NA|TRBJ2-7|NA|TRBV6-5
CASSYRDNQYF
TGTGCCAGCAGTTACAGGGACAATCAGTACTTC
>NA|TRBJ1-2|NA|TRBV10-3
CAIRDISFRNYGYTF
TGTGCCATCAGAGACATTTCTTTCAGGAACTATGGCTACACCTTC
>NA|TRBJ1-2|NA|TRBV28
CASRKEERGYTF
TGTGCCAGCAGGAAGGAGGAGAGGGGCTACACCTTC
>NA|TRBJ2-4|NA|TRBV2
CATLAGANIQYF
TGTGCCACCCTGGCGGGGGCTAACATTCAGTACTTC
>NA|TRBJ2-2|NA|TRBV27
CASKDGSVGTGELFF
TGTGCCAGCAAAGACGGCAGCGTTGGAACCGGGGAGCTGTTTTTT
>NA|TRBJ1-6|TRBD1|TRBV28
CASSFRAQGVIPLHF
TGTGCCAGCAGTTTTCGCGCACAGGGGGTCATACCCCTCCACTTT
>NA|TRBJ1-2|NA|TRBV18
CASSLSLDRLYGYTF
TGTGCCAGCTCACTATCGTTAGACAGACTCTATGGCTACACCTTC
>NA|TRBJ2-3|NA|TRBV29-1
CSVAPRDTQYF
TGCAGCGTTGCACCCAGGGATACGCAGTATTTT
>NA|TRBJ2-6|TRBD1|TRBV24-1
CATSDRTGVGANVLTF
TGTGCCACCAGTGATAGGACAGGGGTTGGGGCCAACGTCCTGACTTTC
>NA|TRBJ1-2|TRBD1|TRBV27
CASKDGQGGGYTF
TGTGCCAGCAAGGACGGACAGGGTGGTGGCTACACCTTC
>NA|TRBJ2-1|NA|TRBV30
CAWIGVLPRGEQFF
TGTGCCTGGATAGGTGTCCTGCCCCGCGGGGAGCAGTTCTTC
>NA|TRBJ1-1|TRBD1|TRBV6-1
CASREDRGANTEAFF
TGTGCCAGCAGAGAAGACAGGGGGGCGAACACTGAAGCTTTCTTT
>NA|TRBJ2-5|NA|TRBV7-2
CASSLALGGSETQYF
TGTGCCAGCAGCTTAGCGCTTGGAGGATCGGAGACCCAGTACTTC
>NA|TRBJ2-7|TRBD2|TRBV6-5
CASRVQAGGLYEQYF
TGTGCCAGCAGGGTTCAAGCGGGAGGCCTCTACGAGCAGTACTTC
>NA|TRBJ1-4|NA|TRBV24-1
CATSDSQGANEKLFF
TGTGCCACCAGTGATTCCCAGGGTGCTAATGAAAAACTGTTTTTT
>NA|TRBJ1-1|NA|TRBV11-3
CASSLGDTKGAFF
TGTGCCAGCAGCTTAGGGGACACCAAAGGAGCTTTCTTT
>NA|TRBJ2-5|NA|TRBV5-6
CASSHKETQYF
TGTGCCAGCAGCCACAAAGAGACCCAGTACTTC
>NA|TRBJ1-2|NA|TRBV6-5
CASSYSPGADGYTF
TGTGCCAGCAGTTACTCGCCAGGGGCGGATGGCTACACCTTC
>few|TRBJ2-7|NA|TRBV19
CASKLQGATHGEQYF
TGTGCCAGTAAGTTACAGGGAGCCACCCACGGTGAGCAGTACTTC